The T cell receptor (beta chain) described here comes from a study of memory CD4+ T cells and cytomegalovirus serostatus. The study's findings and limits: CD4+ memory repertoires contained about 40% of the roughly 150 reported CMV TCRbeta sequences.

Sequenced by immunoSEQ multiplex PCR; TCRdb stores in-frame clones only, minus some. The sample lists about 80,000 clones, roughly 80% seen once, with roughly 0.85% in the top ten. As to this clone: What it recognizes is unknown.

The sort gate was single viable CD3+CD4+CD8-CD45RO+ cells for memory CD4+ T cells. V was pared by 8 bases and J by 5 bases, with 5 bases of the junction left unmatched. The length of the CDR3 is 12 residues. Germline V gene lookup returns CDR1 SEHNR and CDR2 FQNEAQ (reference sequence). The origin of this receptor is an adult in good health and CMV-seronegative. The V gene is TRBV7-9, the J gene TRBJ1-1; 7 nucleotides match TRBD1. Sequencing input: memory CD4+ T cells from blood. The CDR3 reads CASGDRATEAFF. The CDR3 bases are TGTGCCAGCGGCGACAGGGCGACTGAAGCTTTCTTT.